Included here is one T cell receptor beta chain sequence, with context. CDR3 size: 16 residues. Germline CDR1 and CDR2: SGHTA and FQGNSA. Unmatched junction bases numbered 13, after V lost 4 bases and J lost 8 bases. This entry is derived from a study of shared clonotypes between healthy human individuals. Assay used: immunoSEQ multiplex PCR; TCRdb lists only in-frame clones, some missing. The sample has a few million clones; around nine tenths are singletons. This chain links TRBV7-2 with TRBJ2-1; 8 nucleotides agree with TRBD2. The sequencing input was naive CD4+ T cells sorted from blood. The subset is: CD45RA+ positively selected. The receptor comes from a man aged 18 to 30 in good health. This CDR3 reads CASSSPGLGIFHEQFF. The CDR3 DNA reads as TGTGCCAGCAGCTCCCCGGGACTAGGCATCTTCCATGAGCAGTTCTTC. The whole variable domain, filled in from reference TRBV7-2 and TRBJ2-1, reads GAGVSQSPSNKVTEKGKDVELRCDPISGHTALYWYRQSLGQGLEFLIYFQGNSAPDKSGLPSDRFSAERTGGSVSTLTIQRTQQEDSAVYLCASSSPGLGIFHEQFFGPGTRLTVL.